A selection of T cell receptor beta chains follows, all from one sample in a study of T cells in Graves' hyperthyroidism and ophthalmopathy. MiXCR, run by TCRdb on the multiplex PCR reads, gives a single entry per CDR3 protein. Here the sample spans almost 600,000 distinct CDR3 sequences, about 15% being singletons. Sample: blood. These receptors were taken from a woman in her twenties or thirties with Graves' hyperthyroidism that later progressed to Graves' ophthalmopathy. CDR3s include the opening cysteine and the closing phenylalanine or tryptophan. D genes are given only for firm matches. A row's size may be missing; if present it is once, few, many or a size class.

j_gene | len | abundance | d_gene | v_gene | CDR3nt | CDR3aa
TRBJ1-2 | 15 | many | TRBD1 | TRBV19 | TGTGCCAGTAGGTCGGCGACAGGGGGCGCGAAGGGCTACACCTTC | CASRSATGGAKGYTF
TRBJ1-1 | 12 | NA | NA | TRBV5-6 | TGTGCCAGCAGCCCCCGAAGAGCCGGGGCTTTCTTT | CASSPRRAGAFF
TRBJ1-5 | 13 | few | TRBD1 | TRBV27 | TGTGCCAGCAGTTTCAGGGGGCTTCAGCCCCAGCATTTT | CASSFRGLQPQHF
TRBJ1-2 | 13 | NA | NA | TRBV19 | TGTGCCAGTAGTATGGGGCCGGTCTATGGCTACACCTTC | CASSMGPVYGYTF
TRBJ2-1 | 15 | few | TRBD1 | TRBV4-1 | TGCGCCAGCAGCCAAGCCGATAATACAGGGGAAGAGCAGTTCTTC | CASSQADNTGEEQFF
TRBJ1-2 | 12 | many | NA | TRBV7-9 | TGTGCCAGCAGCATCGGACACTATGGCTACACCTTC | CASSIGHYGYTF
TRBJ2-7 | 13 | many | NA | TRBV5-5 | TGTGCCAGCAGCTTGGCCGGCGTCTCCGAGCAGTACTTC | CASSLAGVSEQYF
TRBJ2-1 | 15 | NA | TRBD1 | TRBV20-1 | TGCAGTGCTAGAGAAGGGGGCGCCGATGGATTTGAGCAGTTCTTC | CSAREGGADGFEQFF
TRBJ2-3 | 16 | few | NA | TRBV5-1 | TGCGCCAGCAGCCTCCCTGCTGGCGGGAGCACAGATACGCAGTATTTT | CASSLPAGGSTDTQYF
TRBJ2-7 | 14 | many | NA | TRBV13 | TGTGCCAGCAGCCACGAACAGAGGTGGTACGAGCAGTACTTC | CASSHEQRWYEQYF
TRBJ2-2 | 15 | few | NA | TRBV30 | TGTGCCTGGACTCCCTTGGGGGGTGCGTTCGGGGAGCTGTTTTTT | CAWTPLGGAFGELFF
TRBJ1-1 | 13 | many | NA | TRBV30 | TGTGCCTGGAGTGCGGACAGTAACACTGAAGCTTTCTTT | CAWSADSNTEAFF
TRBJ1-6 | 13 | few | NA | TRBV30 | TGTGCCTGGATAACAGGGAACAATTCACCCCTCCACTTT | CAWITGNNSPLHF
TRBJ2-1 | 17 | NA | TRBD2 | TRBV6-1 | TGTGCCAGCAGTGAGTGGGCTAGCGGGCATAACTACAATGAGCAGTTCTTC | CASSEWASGHNYNEQFF
TRBJ1-5 | 15 | many | TRBD1 | TRBV27 | TGTGCCAGCAGTCCCTGGACAGGTCGGAGTCAGCCCCAGCATTTT | CASSPWTGRSQPQHF
TRBJ1-1 | 16 | many | TRBD1 | TRBV12-5 | TGTGCTAGTGGTTTGGGTGAGGGACAGGGGAACACTGAAGCTTTCTTT | CASGLGEGQGNTEAFF